Listed below are T cell receptor beta chains from one sample, sequenced in a study of sequential checkpoint blockade in melanoma. Profiled with immunoSEQ multiplex PCR; TCRdb holds only in-frame clones, not every one. The sample has approximately 13,000 clones, approximately 52% seen once; the top ten hold around 15%. Sequences were derived from CD8+ T cells sorted from blood (inferred from file names), sampled from a patient given nivolumab and ipilimumab in sequence. The receptors come from a human donor with melanoma. Each CDR3 is given with its conserved first and last residue. Fields, in order: V gene, D gene, J gene, clone size, CDR3 protein, CDR3 DNA. D genes are given only for firm matches. Clone size is given for some rows only: seen once, a few or many times, or a class if the clone is expanded.

>TRBV7-8|TRBD1|TRBJ1-2|few
CASSPGQGAYGYTF
TGTGCCAGCAGCCCGGGACAGGGGGCGTATGGCTACACCTTC
>TRBV6-5|.|TRBJ2-7|few
CASSYTVTYEQYF
TGTGCCAGCAGTTACACAGTCACCTACGAGCAGTACTTC
>TRBV5-3|TRBD1|TRBJ1-2|few
CASSTGTANYGYTF
TGTGCCAGCAGCACAGGGACAGCTAACTATGGCTACACCTTC
>TRBV5-6|.|TRBJ1-6|.
CASSVMGLGVLHF
TGTGCCAGCAGCGTCATGGGCCTGGGAGTTCTCCACTTT
>TRBV28|.|TRBJ1-1|.
CASREMNTEAFF
TGTGCCAGCAGGGAGATGAACACTGAAGCTTTCTTT
>TRBV19|.|TRBJ2-7|few
CASKTSGISYEQYF
TGTGCCAGTAAGACTTCAGGGATCTCCTACGAGCAGTACTTC
>TRBV6-5|TRBD1|TRBJ2-3|few
CASSGTGGQDTQYF
TGTGCCAGCAGTGGGACAGGGGGCCAAGATACGCAGTATTTT
>TRBV9|TRBD1|TRBJ2-5|.
CASSATGVQETQYF
TGTGCCAGCAGCGCTACAGGGGTCCAAGAGACCCAGTACTTC
>TRBV7-9|.|TRBJ2-7|once
CASSVSEGSYEQYF
TGTGCCAGCAGCGTGTCCGAGGGCTCCTACGAGCAGTACTTC
>TRBV14|.|TRBJ2-7|.
CASSHPGNSYEQYF
TGTGCCAGCAGCCACCCCGGGAACTCCTACGAGCAGTACTTC
>TRBV28|TRBD2|TRBJ2-3|.
CASSILAGGTDTQYF
TGTGCCAGCAGTATCTTAGCGGGTGGCACAGATACGCAGTATTTT
>TRBV28|TRBD1|TRBJ1-1|.
CASSLTGMAEAFF
TGTGCCAGCAGTCTGACAGGGATGGCTGAAGCTTTCTTT
>TRBV6-5|.|TRBJ1-5|.
CASSRGAGHNQPQHF
TGTGCCAGCAGTCGGGGGGCAGGGCACAATCAGCCCCAGCATTTT
>TRBV2|TRBD2|TRBJ2-1|.
CASTRRDSGGPPYNEQFF
TGTGCCAGCACCCGGAGGGATAGCGGGGGGCCACCCTACAATGAGCAGTTCTTC
>TRBV2|TRBD2|TRBJ2-3|.
CASRLSGGATDTQYF
TGTGCCAGCAGGCTTAGCGGGGGGGCGACAGATACGCAGTATTTT